The 3 T cell receptor beta chains listed next were all sequenced from one sample in a study of a mutant IDH1 vaccine in newly diagnosed glioma. Time point in this sample: week 5, during vaccination. The study gave 300 ug of mutant IDH1 20-mer peptide per vaccine dose, with topical imiquimod. Clones were read by immunoSEQ multiplex PCR, and TCRdb kept only the in-frame ones, dropping some. The table has approximately 37,000 clones, approximately 53% seen once. Their cognate antigens are unknown. The source was PBMCs, collected from a glioma patient whose treatment included an IDH1 peptide vaccine. These receptors all stem from a woman aged 18-30 years with glioma.

CDR3 region: CASSPDPRTGVGETQYF. DNA of the CDR3: TGTGCCAGCAGTCCCGACCCTAGGACAGGGGTAGGGGAGACCCAGTACTTC. The chain is built from TRBV27 and TRBJ2-5, with 9 nucleotides matching TRBD1. The CDR3 contains 17 residues. CDR1 is MNHEY and CDR2 is SMNVEV in the germline V gene (reference sequence). The junction had 15 bases not matched to a gene; V was cut back by 5 bases and J by 5 bases.

V gene TRBV11-2 combines with J gene TRBJ2-1, with D maybe TRBD2 (6 bases). The CDR3 spans 15 residues. Germline loops: CDR1 SGHAT, CDR2 FQNNGV. With 6 bases removed from V and 8 bases from J, the gap between germline ends came to 20 bases. The CDR3 sequence is CASRDLRGVADEQFF. CDR3 DNA: TGTGCCAGCAGGGATCTTCGCGGGGTGGCCGATGAGCAGTTCTTC.

This sequence joins TRBV28 and TRBJ1-4; D is uncertain. The CDR3 runs 15 residues. V was cut by 6 bases and J by 4 bases, with 15 bases left in between. The germline V gene has CDR1 MDHEN and CDR2 SYDVKM. The CDR3 region is CASSPGVGLNEKLFF. In DNA form, the CDR3 reads TGTGCCAGCAGCCCAGGAGTTGGCCTTAATGAAAAACTGTTTTTT.